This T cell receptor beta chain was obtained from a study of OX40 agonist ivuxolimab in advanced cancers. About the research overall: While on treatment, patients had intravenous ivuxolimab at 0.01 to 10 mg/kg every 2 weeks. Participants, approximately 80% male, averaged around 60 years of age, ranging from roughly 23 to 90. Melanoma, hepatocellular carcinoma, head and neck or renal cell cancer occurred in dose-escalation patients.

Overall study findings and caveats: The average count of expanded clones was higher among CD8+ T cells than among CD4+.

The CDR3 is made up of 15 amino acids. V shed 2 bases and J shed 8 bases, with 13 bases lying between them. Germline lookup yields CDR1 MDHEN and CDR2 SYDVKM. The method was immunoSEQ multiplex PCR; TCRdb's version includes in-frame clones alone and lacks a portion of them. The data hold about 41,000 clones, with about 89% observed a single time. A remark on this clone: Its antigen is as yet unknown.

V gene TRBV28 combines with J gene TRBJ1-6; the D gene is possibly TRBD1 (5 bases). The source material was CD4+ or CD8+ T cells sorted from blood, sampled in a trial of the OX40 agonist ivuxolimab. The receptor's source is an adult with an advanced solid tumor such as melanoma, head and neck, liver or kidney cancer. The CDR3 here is CASSLGAPRDSPLHF. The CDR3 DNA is TGTGCCAGCAGTTTAGGGGCCCCGAGGGATTCACCCCTCCACTTT.